These 23 T cell receptor beta chains share one sample of origin, sequenced in a study of T cell changes during pregnancy in multiple sclerosis. This table comes from immunoSEQ multiplex PCR, and its TCRdb copy is limited to in-frame clones, with some not included. The data hold about 77,000 clones, with about 92% observed a single time. The sequencing used peripheral blood, collected after pregnancy. These receptors were taken from a female donor in good health, enrolled as a control in a pregnancy study.

The rearrangement links TRBV7-2 to TRBJ2-7, with 9 nucleotides matching TRBD2. Germline CDR1 reads SGHTA; CDR2 reads FQGNSA. J was trimmed by 0 bases and V by 4 bases; bases with no gene match: 7. The length of the CDR3 is 16 residues. The CDR3 is CASSSLTSGSSYEQYF. DNA of the CDR3: TGTGCCAGCAGCTCCCTGACTAGCGGCAGCTCCTACGAGCAGTACTTC.

The V and J genes are TRBV6-1 and TRBJ1-1; a possible D gene is TRBD1 (5 bases). The germline V and J ends were trimmed by 4 bases and 5 bases, with 11 bases remaining between them. This CDR3 region has 13 residues. Per germline, CDR1 MNHNS and CDR2 SASEGT. CDR3 bases: TGTGCCAGCAGTGTTGAGGGGAGGACTGAAGCTTTCTTT. Translated, it gives CASSVEGRTEAFF.

The chain joins TRBV11-3 to TRBJ2-1; 13 nucleotides align to TRBD2. Losses at the gene ends were 5 bases for V and 8 bases for J; bases not matched to a gene: 6. This CDR3 comprises 15 residues. Germline lookup yields CDR1 SGHNT and CDR2 YENEEA. The CDR3 region is CASSDRTSGGDEQFF. CDR3 DNA sequence: TGTGCCAGCAGCGATCGAACTAGCGGGGGGGATGAGCAGTTCTTC.

J is TRBJ1-5 and V is TRBV7-2, with D maybe TRBD1 (5 bases). From germline, CDR1 is SGHTA and CDR2 FQGNSA. The CDR3 loop spans 16 amino acids. Trimming stripped 5 bases from V and 3 bases from J, with 17 bases between. The CDR3 sequence is CASSPTQGGNNQPQHF. The CDR3 nucleotides read TGTGCCAGCAGCCCCACCCAGGGAGGGAACAATCAGCCCCAGCATTTT.

CDR3 in DNA: TGTGCCAGCAGCTTATTTTCGGCAGGGCAGTTCTTC. Protein product: CASSLFSAGQFF. The chain carries TRBV7-8 and TRBJ2-1; D gene unclear. Per the germline V gene, CDR1 is SGHVS and CDR2 is FQNEAQ. The CDR3 has 12 amino acids. Trimming stripped 2 bases from V and 12 bases from J, with 11 bases between.

Only a few counts were recorded for this clone. The gene calls are TRBV5-6 and TRBJ2-3; 10 nucleotides agree with TRBD2. The germline gives CDR1 SGHDT, CDR2 YYEEEE. CDR3 length equals 16 residues. With V trimmed by 7 bases and J by 6 bases, 14 bases remained unmatched. CDR3 nucleotides: TGTGCCAGCGGACACTTAGCGGGGGGTGCTTCGGATACGCAGTATTTT. It codes for CASGHLAGGASDTQYF.

This chain uses TRBV4-1 with TRBJ2-1; possibly TRBD2 for D (6 bases). V gave up 0 bases and J gave up 2 bases, with 11 bases separating them. CDR1 and CDR2 (germline): MGHRA, YSYEKL. This CDR3 contains 16 residues. The CDR3 bases are TGCGCCAGCAGCCAAGATGTAATAGCGGCCTACAATGAGCAGTTCTTC. The encoded protein is CASSQDVIAAYNEQFF.

The rearrangement links TRBV2 to TRBJ2-7, with D perhaps TRBD1 (6 bases). V lost 7 bases to trimming and J lost 4 bases, with 17 bases between them. This CDR3 region has 14 residues. Germline V gene lookup returns CDR1 SNHLY and CDR2 FYNNEI. CDR3 DNA: TGTGCCAGCAAGCAATTGGCGCAGGGGTACGAGCAGTACTTC. Translation: CASKQLAQGYEQYF.

The J gene is TRBJ1-2, the V gene TRBV6-5; 9 nucleotides agree with TRBD1. Looked up from germline, CDR1 is MNHEY and CDR2 is SVGAGI. CDR3 length equals 14 residues. V trimming: 5 bases; J trimming: 4 bases; junction bases outside the gene matches: 5. CDR3 sequence: CASSRTGVGYGYTF. CDR3 in DNA: TGTGCCAGCAGTCGGACAGGGGTGGGCTATGGCTACACCTTC.

The chain recombines TRBV27 with TRBJ1-1; 7 bases agree with TRBD1. The V and J ends lost 4 bases and 5 bases, in that order; junction bases with no gene match: 7. Germline CDR1 and CDR2: MNHEY and SMNVEV (reference sequence). This CDR3 region has 14 residues. For the CDR3, the DNA is TGTGCCAGCAGTTACCAACAGGGGTGGACTGAAGCTTTCTTT. Amino acid sequence: CASSYQQGWTEAFF.

This chain connects TRBV10-3 to TRBJ2-1; TRBD2 matches at 9 bases. Germline V CDR1 and CDR2: ENHRY, SYGVKD. J was trimmed by 4 bases and V by 2 bases; bases with no gene match: 9. The CDR3 totals 17 residues. This chain's CDR3 is CAISEGRLAGRYNEQFF. In DNA, the CDR3 is TGTGCCATCAGTGAGGGTAGGCTAGCGGGGAGATACAATGAGCAGTTCTTC.

CDR3 sequence (DNA): TGTGCCAGCAGCCCCGGTTCTAACCGAGAGACCCAGTACTTC. It is translated as CASSPGSNRETQYF. V usage is TRBV11-2 and J usage is TRBJ2-5; D is uncertain. Trimming pared 5 bases from V and 4 bases from J, leaving 14 bases between. CDR1 and CDR2 (germline): SGHAT, FQNNGV. The CDR3 covers 14 residues.

This chain uses TRBV7-8 with TRBJ1-4; TRBD1 matches at 9 bases. Germline trimming cut 5 bases from V and 8 bases from J; bases unmatched to any gene: 6. CDR1 SGHVS and CDR2 FQNEAQ come from the germline V gene. The length of the CDR3 is 14 residues. The DNA for the CDR3 is TGTGCCAGCAGCATAGACAGGGGGGAGGAAAAACTGTTTTTT. It codes for CASSIDRGEEKLFF.

The chain combines TRBV4-2 with TRBJ2-1; 9 nucleotides agree with TRBD2. CDR1 and CDR2 from the germline V gene are LGHNA and YNFKEQ. CDR3 size: 15 residues. Trimming cost V 3 bases and J 4 bases; bases outside gene matches: 4. The DNA for the CDR3 is TGTGCCAGCAGCCACCGACTAGCGGCATACAATGAGCAGTTCTTC. Translating gives CASSHRLAAYNEQFF.

The rearrangement links TRBV27 to TRBJ2-1, with TRBD1 matching over 12 bases. Germline loops: CDR1 MNHEY, CDR2 SMNVEV (reference sequence). This CDR3 has 16 amino acids. Trimming removed 4 bases from V and 8 bases from J; junction bases left unmatched: 9. As DNA, the CDR3 is TGTGCCAGCAGTTCAGTCGGGACAGGGGGCCACCATGAGCAGTTCTTC. Encoded protein: CASSSVGTGGHHEQFF.

The chain couples TRBV19 to TRBJ2-7; no clear D. CDR1 is LNHDA and CDR2 is SQIVND in the germline V gene (reference sequence). V lost 1 base, J lost 1 base, and 8 bases lay in between. This CDR3 region has 14 residues. CDR3: CASSIVGGSYEQYF. CDR3 nucleotide sequence: TGTGCCAGTAGTATAGTTGGCGGATCCTACGAGCAGTACTTC.

The chain recombines TRBV29-1 with TRBJ2-1, with TRBD2 as a possible D gene (6 bases). The CDR3 loop spans 14 amino acids. The germline V and J ends were trimmed by 3 bases and 4 bases, with 13 bases remaining between them. Germline CDR1 SQVTM, CDR2 ANQGSEA. The CDR3 DNA sequence: TGCAGCGTTGATCGTGGGGGGAGATACAATGAGCAGTTCTTC. It specifies CSVDRGGRYNEQFF.

The V and J genes are TRBV10-1 and TRBJ2-1; 12 positions match TRBD2. Germline V CDR1 and CDR2: WNHNN, SYGVQD (reference sequence). CDR3 length: 15 residues. Germline trimming cut 4 bases from V and 2 bases from J; bases unmatched to any gene: 0. In DNA form, the CDR3 reads TGCGCCAGCAGTGGACTAGCGGGGGCCTACAATGAGCAGTTCTTC. Translated: CASSGLAGAYNEQFF.

This chain uses TRBV6-1 with TRBJ1-1, with no clear D. Between the trimmed V and J ends, which lost 1 base and 0 bases, there was a span of 9 bases. This CDR3 has 15 amino acids. The germline V gene has CDR1 MNHNS and CDR2 SASEGT. The CDR3: CASSEGPGLNTEAFF. DNA of the CDR3: TGTGCCAGCAGTGAAGGCCCGGGTCTGAACACTGAAGCTTTCTTT.

A remark on this clone: At the DNA level, this CDR3 is encoded by other sequences in the same sample as well. The chain combines TRBV28 with TRBJ1-2; D gene ambiguous. Germline V gives CDR1 MDHEN, CDR2 SYDVKM. The germline V and J ends were trimmed by 2 bases and 4 bases, with 11 bases remaining between them. CDR3 length equals 14 residues. The CDR3 region has the DNA TGTGCCAGCAGTTTAGGGCCCTTGGCCTATGGCTACACCTTC. Its translation: CASSLGPLAYGYTF.

The sample holds a few counts of this clone. The chain is built from TRBV14 and TRBJ2-1; D might be TRBD2 (5 bases). Looked up from germline, CDR1 is SGHDN and CDR2 is FVKESK. This CDR3 region has 13 residues. V lost 4 bases and J 10 bases, leaving 14 bases between the germline ends. CDR3 protein: CASSPQIEREQFF. The CDR3 DNA sequence: TGTGCCAGCAGCCCTCAAATTGAGCGGGAGCAGTTCTTC.

The J gene is TRBJ2-7, the V gene TRBV10-1, with D maybe TRBD2 (7 bases). This CDR3 has 15 residues. Germline V gene sequence: CDR1 WNHNN, CDR2 SYGVQD (reference sequence). V was clipped by 5 bases and J by 3 bases, with 17 bases between them. CDR3 DNA: TGCGCCAGCAGTCGGGGAAGGGGGAGGGACTACGAGCAGTACTTC. Amino acid sequence: CASSRGRGRDYEQYF.

The rearrangement links TRBV11-2 to TRBJ2-7, with 7 bases lining up with TRBD2. With 3 bases clipped from V and 2 bases from J, the junction kept 7 bases outside the gene matches. This CDR3 contains 15 residues. Germline assignment: CDR1 SGHAT and CDR2 FQNNGV. CDR3 residues: CASSLRLAETYEQYF. CDR3 coding DNA: TGTGCCAGCAGCTTGAGGCTAGCGGAAACCTACGAGCAGTACTTC.